This T cell receptor beta chain was sequenced during a study of cytomegalovirus exposure and HLA in healthy donors. Study overall: Earlier, 150 million to 200 million T cells were analyzed, and 90 million to 140 million unique TCR beta sequences were found among them. Findings and caveats of the study: Presence/absence analysis assumed near-uniform sequencing depth across donors. It was shown in a later analysis that HLA-associated TCR beta chains were more clonally expanded than other, equally common chains.

As to this clone: Antigen specificity is unknown.

Germline V gene data show CDR1 as SGHAT and CDR2 as FQNNGV. With V trimmed by 7 bases and J by 1 base, 12 bases remained unmatched. This CDR3 is built from 18 residues. The PCR contained 60 Vbeta and 13 Jbeta primers. TCRdb keeps only in-frame clones here, not all; method: immunoSEQ multiplex PCR. The sample lists about 150,000 clones, under 80% occurring once. Sequencing was done on a sample of PBMCs. The origin of this receptor is a man aged 25-40 years in good health and CMV-seronegative. The V call is TRBV11-2, the J call TRBJ2-4; 11 nucleotides line up with TRBD2. The DNA for the CDR3 is TGTGCCAGCAAGGTAAAGGTTAGCGGGGGGGACGCCAAAAACATTCAGTACTTC. Amino acids: CASKVKVSGGDAKNIQYF.